The 9 T cell receptor beta chains below come from one sample, sequenced in a study of immune characterization of retroperitoneal liposarcoma. From the PCR reads, TCRdb called clonotypes with MiXCR, one entry per CDR3 protein. Of 6,500 to 7,000 distinct CDR3 sequences in the sample, around 30% were seen once. Sequencing was carried out using blood. Receptors originate from a male donor with retroperitoneal liposarcoma.

This clonotype occurred a few times. The chain employs TRBV6-1 and TRBJ2-1; no reliable D call. Germline V gives CDR1 MNHNS, CDR2 SASEGT. The CDR3 sequence is 12 residues long. V gave up 3 bases and J gave up 7 bases, with 7 bases separating them. Written as DNA, the CDR3 is TGTGCCAGCAGTGATTCTAAAAATGAGCAGTTCTTC. It yields the protein CASSDSKNEQFF.

The V and J genes are TRBV7-2 and TRBJ2-7; D not resolved. V gave up 1 base and J gave up 2 bases, with 9 bases separating them. This CDR3 spans 14 amino acids. Looked up from germline, CDR1 is SGHTA and CDR2 is FQGNSA. In DNA, the CDR3 is TGTGCCAGCAGCTTAGAGGCAGTTACCTACGAGCAGTACTTC. Its translation: CASSLEAVTYEQYF.

This chain joins TRBV4-3 and TRBJ2-6, with 9 bases identical to TRBD1. The CDR3 is 18 residues long. V shed 1 base, J shed 2 bases, and the junction held 6 bases outside the gene matches. Germline V gene data show CDR1 as LGHNA and CDR2 as YSLEER. CDR3 in amino acids: CASSQVTGGITGANVLTF. The CDR3 DNA follows: TGCGCCAGCAGCCAAGTGACAGGGGGTATCACTGGGGCCAACGTCCTGACTTTC.

This clonotype has ten or more counts. V usage is TRBV6-6 and J usage is TRBJ1-2; D is undetermined. Trimming shortened V by 2 bases and J by 8 bases, and 12 bases separated the two germline ends. This CDR3 contains 13 residues. The V gene's germline CDR1 is MNHNY and CDR2 SVGAGI (reference sequence). CDR3 nucleotide sequence: TGTGCCAGCAGTTACCTTCGGACGGGGGGCTACACCTTC. This codes for CASSYLRTGGYTF.

This clonotype has a count of ten or more. The chain employs TRBV5-1 and TRBJ2-2; unclear D gene. The germline V and J ends were trimmed by 4 bases and 6 bases, with 13 bases remaining between them. Germline assignment: CDR1 SGHRS and CDR2 YFSETQ. The CDR3 spans 14 residues. The CDR3 loop reads CASSVQGSAGELFF. DNA for the CDR3: TGCGCCAGCAGCGTTCAAGGGTCCGCCGGGGAGCTGTTTTTT. The complete variable domain, with remaining parts taken from reference TRBV5-1 and TRBJ2-2, reads KAGVTQTPRYLIKTRGQQVTLSCSPISGHRSVSWYQQTPGQGLQFLFEYFSETQRNKGNFPGRFSGRQFSNSRSEMNVSTLELGDSALYLCASSVQGSAGELFFGEGSRLTVL.

Sample share makes this clonotype medium-sized. The chain recombines TRBV7-3 with TRBJ2-5; D remains ambiguous. Germline V gene data show CDR1 as SGHTA and CDR2 as FQGTGA. V was shortened by 2 bases and J by 11 bases, with 9 bases between the two germline ends. The CDR3 sequence is 11 residues long. CDR3 DNA sequence: TGTGCCAGCAGCTTAGGCAATGAGCAGTACTTC. This encodes CASSLGNEQYF.

This clonotype came up many times. CDR3 loop: CASSMGSTEAFF. The DNA for the CDR3 is TGTGCCAGCAGCATGGGGAGCACTGAAGCTTTCTTT. The rearrangement uses TRBV6-1 and TRBJ1-1; D is uncertain. The CDR3 has 12 amino acids. Trimming shortened V by 6 bases and J by 4 bases, and 9 bases separated the two germline ends. Germline loops: CDR1 MNHNS, CDR2 SASEGT.

The chain combines TRBV19 with TRBJ2-3; a weak D match, TRBD2 (6 bases). CDR3 length: 12 residues. Germline loops: CDR1 LNHDA, CDR2 SQIVND (reference sequence). Trimming pared 5 bases from V and 5 bases from J, leaving 8 bases between. CDR3 DNA sequence: TGTGCCAGTAGTCCGGGGGTAGATACGCAGTATTTT. Protein: CASSPGVDTQYF.

This clonotype appeared many times. The rearrangement uses TRBV6-1 and TRBJ1-1, with TRBD1 as a possible D gene (6 bases). Deletions cut 6 bases from V and 3 bases from J, with 17 bases between. This CDR3 is built from 15 residues. Germline CDR1 and CDR2: MNHNS and SASEGT. CDR3 coding DNA: TGTGCCAGCAGACCCGACACAGGGTCGGACACTGAAGCTTTCTTT. Residues: CASRPDTGSDTEAFF.